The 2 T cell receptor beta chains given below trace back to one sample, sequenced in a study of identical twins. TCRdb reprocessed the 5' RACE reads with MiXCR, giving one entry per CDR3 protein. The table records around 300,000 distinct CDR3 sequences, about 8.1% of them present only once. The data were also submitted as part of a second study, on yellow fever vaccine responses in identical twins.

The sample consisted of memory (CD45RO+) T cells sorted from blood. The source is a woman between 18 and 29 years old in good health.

The CDR3 sequence is CASGPGQGRGGYTF. The CDR3 DNA follows: TGTGCCAGCGGACCGGGACAGGGAAGAGGTGGCTACACCTTC. V and J are TRBV11-1 and TRBJ1-2, with TRBD1 matching over 9 bases. The length of the CDR3 is 14 residues. V lost 8 bases, J lost 7 bases, and 11 bases stayed unmatched. Germline-derived CDR1 and CDR2 are SGHAT and FQDESV (reference sequence).

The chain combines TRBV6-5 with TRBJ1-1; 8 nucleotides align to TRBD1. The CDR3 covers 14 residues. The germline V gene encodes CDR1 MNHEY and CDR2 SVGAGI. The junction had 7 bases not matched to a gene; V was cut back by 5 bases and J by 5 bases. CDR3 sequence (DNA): TGTGCCAGCAGTACTAGGACAGGGAGGACTGAAGCTTTCTTT. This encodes CASSTRTGRTEAFF.